The table lists the clone carrying this TCR beta chain with a few counts. Its antigen is not known. RNA transcripts served as the template for amplifying TCR beta CDR3 regions. When the TCR CDR3 underwent first-round RT-PCR, the HTBI primer set was used. TCRdb reprocessed the multiplex PCR reads with MiXCR, giving one entry per CDR3 protein. Of about 500,000 distinct CDR3 sequences listed, roughly 15% are singletons. This sample is drawn from a study of T cells in Graves' hyperthyroidism and ophthalmopathy. At the level of the study: The authors collected peripheral blood at initial diagnosis, before any treatment. The study's findings and limits: Blood shared most expanded thyroid clonotypes above 0.001.

The receptor comes from a woman younger than 45 with Graves' ophthalmopathy. The sequencing sample was made of blood.

In DNA form, the CDR3 reads TGCGCCAGCAGCGTAGGACAGACATTAAACACTGAAGCTTTCTTT. It translates to CASSVGQTLNTEAFF. V usage is TRBV5-1 and J usage is TRBJ1-1, with D possibly being TRBD1 (6 bases). The V and J ends lost 4 bases and 2 bases respectively, with 15 bases between them. CDR3 length equals 15 residues. The germline V gene encodes CDR1 SGHRS and CDR2 YFSETQ. Filled out from reference TRBV5-1 and TRBJ1-1, the complete variable domain reads KAGVTQTPRYLIKTRGQQVTLSCSPISGHRSVSWYQQTPGQGLQFLFEYFSETQRNKGNFPGRFSGRQFSNSRSEMNVSTLELGDSALYLCASSVGQTLNTEAFFGQGTRLTVV.